Listed here are 27 T cell receptor beta chains from one sample, sequenced in a study of blood T cell repertoires in COVID-19. Assay: immunoSEQ multiplex PCR; the TCRdb copy retains only in-frame clones and omits some. Seen here are roughly 330,000 clones, roughly 90% observed once, and the top ten hold approximately 4%. Source material: peripheral blood. The receptors come from a woman aged 45-65 years with active or convalescent COVID-19.

The chain employs TRBV27 and TRBJ2-3; the match to TRBD2 covers 9 bases. CDR3 length equals 14 residues. V was clipped by 6 bases and J by 4 bases; unmatched bases: 5. Germline assignment: CDR1 MNHEY and CDR2 SMNVEV (reference sequence). CDR3 amino acids: CASRGTSLADTQYF. Here the CDR3 DNA reads TGTGCCAGCAGGGGGACTAGCTTAGCAGATACGCAGTATTTT.

This rearrangement joins TRBV14 to TRBJ2-4; 7 nucleotides agree with TRBD2. CDR3 length: 13 residues. Unmatched junction bases numbered 3, after V lost 4 bases and J lost 6 bases. CDR1 and CDR2 from the germline V gene are SGHDN and FVKESK. For the CDR3, the DNA is TGTGCCAGCAGCCTGACTAGCTCAAACATTCAGTACTTC. It yields the protein CASSLTSSNIQYF. Variable domain in full (rest from reference TRBV14 and TRBJ2-4): EAGVTQFPSHSVIEKGQTVTLRCDPISGHDNLYWYRRVMGKEIKFLLHFVKESKQDESGMPNNRFLAERTGGTYSTLKVQPAELEDSGVYFCASSLTSSNIQYFGAGTRLSVL.

The gene calls are TRBV6-1 and TRBJ1-1; no firm D call. The CDR3 length is 14 residues. In germline, CDR1 is MNHNS, CDR2 SASEGT. The V and J ends lost 3 bases and 4 bases respectively, with 12 bases between them. The CDR3 region has the DNA TGTGCCAGCAGTGACCCCCCCGGTGTCACTGAAGCTTTCTTT. Protein sequence: CASSDPPGVTEAFF.

This clone was recorded only once. The CDR3 sequence: CSVEAGGTNQPQHF. CDR3 DNA sequence: TGCAGCGTTGAGGCAGGGGGAACAAATCAGCCCCAGCATTTT. The gene calls are TRBV29-1 and TRBJ1-5; TRBD1 matches 7 bases. The CDR3 is 14 amino acids. Germline loops: CDR1 SQVTM, CDR2 ANQGSEA. V was pared by 3 bases and J by 4 bases, with 6 bases of the junction left unmatched.

In its sample, this clone was seen once. The V gene is TRBV5-1, the J gene TRBJ2-1; 8 nucleotides agree with TRBD1. The ends lost 4 bases at V and 0 bases at J; junction bases unmatched: 6. This CDR3 spans 16 amino acids. In germline, CDR1 is SGHRS, CDR2 YFSETQ. CDR3 sequence reads: CASSPGDRSSYNEQFF. The CDR3 DNA reads TGCGCCAGCAGCCCGGGGGACAGGAGCTCCTACAATGAGCAGTTCTTC.

The chain combines TRBV4-2 with TRBJ2-1, with 8 bases identical to TRBD2. The V gene end was trimmed by 1 base and the J gene end by 5 bases; junction bases not matched to a gene: 4. CDR1 LGHNA and CDR2 YNFKEQ come from the germline V gene. There are 15 residues in the CDR3. CDR3 residues: CASSQVAGLDNEQFF. CDR3 in DNA: TGTGCCAGCAGCCAAGTAGCGGGATTGGACAATGAGCAGTTCTTC.

This clone came up many times. J is TRBJ2-1 and V is TRBV5-1, with a possible D match to TRBD2 (6 bases). Germline CDR1 is SGHRS and CDR2 is YFSETQ. V gave up 1 base and J gave up 4 bases, with 12 bases separating them. The CDR3 has 15 amino acids. The CDR3 is CASSLWGEPYNEQFF. DNA of the CDR3: TGCGCCAGCAGCTTGTGGGGGGAGCCTTACAATGAGCAGTTCTTC.

The CDR3 loop reads CASSVGLGEEQFF. In DNA, the CDR3 is TGTGCCAGCAGCGTGGGACTAGGGGAGGAGCAGTTCTTC. V and J are TRBV14 and TRBJ2-1; 8 positions agree with TRBD2. Per the germline V gene, CDR1 is SGHDN and CDR2 is FVKESK. J was trimmed by 10 bases and V by 5 bases; bases with no gene match: 7. The CDR3 consists of 13 residues. The whole variable domain, remainder taken from reference TRBV14 and TRBJ2-1, is EAGVTQFPSHSVIEKGQTVTLRCDPISGHDNLYWYRRVMGKEIKFLLHFVKESKQDESGMPNNRFLAERTGGTYSTLKVQPAELEDSGVYFCASSVGLGEEQFFGPGTRLTVL.

J is TRBJ1-1 and V is TRBV10-3; D is unresolved. Between the trimmed V and J ends, which lost 6 bases and 3 bases, there was a span of 11 bases. This CDR3 is 13 amino acids long. The germline CDR1 and CDR2 sequences are ENHRY and SYGVKD. DNA for the CDR3: TGTGCCATCAGGAGGAGTGAGGACACTGAAGCTTTCTTT. Translated, it gives CAIRRSEDTEAFF.

V gene TRBV29-1 combines with J gene TRBJ2-3, with a weak D call TRBD1 (6 bases). Germline values: CDR1 SQVTM, CDR2 ANQGSEA. CDR3 length: 14 residues. V was pared by 4 bases and J by 0 bases, with 11 bases between. This chain's CDR3 is CSVGGLYSTDTQYF. CDR3 coding DNA: TGCAGCGTTGGGGGGCTATACAGCACAGATACGCAGTATTTT.

The chain has TRBV6-1 and TRBJ1-2, with D unclear. Germline V CDR1 and CDR2: MNHNS, SASEGT. There are 13 residues in the CDR3. Between the trimmed V and J ends, which lost 0 bases and 9 bases, there was a span of 11 bases. The CDR3 loop reads CASSEAEGMSYTF. CDR3 coding DNA: TGTGCCAGCAGTGAAGCAGAGGGTATGAGCTACACCTTC.

V and J are TRBV14 and TRBJ2-5; no firm D call. The CDR3 covers 16 residues. V lost 4 bases and J 2 bases, leaving 17 bases between the germline ends. Germline V CDR1 and CDR2: SGHDN, FVKESK. CDR3 coding DNA: TGTGCCAGCAGCCGATTAACTGACTGGAATCAAGAGACCCAGTACTTC. Residues: CASSRLTDWNQETQYF.

This chain links TRBV19 with TRBJ1-4, with 7 bases lining up with TRBD1. The germline V gene encodes CDR1 LNHDA and CDR2 SQIVND (reference sequence). Trimming took 5 bases from V and 1 from J; bases not matched to a gene: 7. The CDR3 has 16 residues. Here the CDR3 DNA reads TGTGCCAGTAGTGCAGCCGGGACAGTAACTAATGAAAAACTGTTTTTT. Amino acid sequence: CASSAAGTVTNEKLFF.

The rearrangement uses TRBV20-1 and TRBJ2-3, with TRBD2 matching 9 bases. Trimming took 3 bases from V and 2 from J; bases not matched to a gene: 9. The CDR3 extends over 16 amino acids. Germline V gives CDR1 DFQATT, CDR2 SNEGSKA (reference sequence). The CDR3 nucleotides are TGCAGTGCTAGTCCGGCTAGCGGGACATACACAGATACGCAGTATTTT. Translating it yields CSASPASGTYTDTQYF.

The chain has TRBV7-2 and TRBJ2-3; 7 positions agree with TRBD2. J lost 3 bases, V lost 0 bases, and 3 bases had no gene match. The germline V gene encodes CDR1 SGHTA and CDR2 FQGNSA. The CDR3 is made up of 15 amino acids. CDR3 sequence (DNA): TGTGCCAGCAGCTTAGCGGGAGGGCCGACAGATACGCAGTATTTT. This sequence encodes CASSLAGGPTDTQYF.

The V call is TRBV11-2, the J call TRBJ2-3; 7 nucleotides match TRBD2. The V segment lost 5 bases and the J segment 1 base; nucleotides outside the gene matches: 9. The germline V gene encodes CDR1 SGHAT and CDR2 FQNNGV. The CDR3 spans 16 residues. The CDR3 bases are TGTGCCAGCAGCCAGATGGAGCGGGGAGGCACAGATACGCAGTATTTT. Its protein product is CASSQMERGGTDTQYF.

This chain connects TRBV7-9 to TRBJ2-2, with 11 bases fitting TRBD1. After removal of 8 bases from V and 7 bases from J, the junction contained 6 bases not matched to a gene. The CDR3 contains 14 residues. Germline V gene lookup returns CDR1 SEHNR and CDR2 FQNEAQ (reference sequence). CDR3: CASPGQGVIGELFF. The CDR3, as DNA: TGTGCCAGCCCGGGACAGGGGGTCATCGGGGAGCTGTTTTTT.

The chain is built from TRBV7-9 and TRBJ2-3; TRBD2 aligns across 8 bases. This CDR3 is built from 16 residues. The V and J ends lost 1 base and 5 bases, in that order; junction bases with no gene match: 8. Germline-derived CDR1 and CDR2 are SEHNR and FQNEAQ (reference sequence). The CDR3 sequence is CASSLGGAGVGDTQYF. Here the CDR3 DNA reads TGTGCCAGCAGCTTAGGGGGAGCGGGAGTGGGAGATACGCAGTATTTT.

This chain connects TRBV18 to TRBJ2-5; 8 nucleotides line up with TRBD2. J gave up 4 bases and V 4 bases, and 5 bases lay outside the gene matches. Germline V lookup: CDR1 KGHSH, CDR2 LQKENI. This CDR3 contains 14 residues. This chain's CDR3 is CASSRGLAGETQYF. The CDR3 bases are TGTGCCAGCTCACGAGGACTAGCCGGAGAGACCCAGTACTTC.

The chain employs TRBV6-5 and TRBJ1-5; 8 bases map to TRBD1. V lost 5 bases and J lost 6; bases outside the gene matches: 6. In germline, CDR1 is MNHEY, CDR2 SVGAGI. CDR3 length: 14 residues. CDR3 amino acids: CASSRTGLAQPQHF. The CDR3 DNA reads TGTGCCAGCAGTCGGACAGGGTTGGCTCAGCCCCAGCATTTT.

This chain connects TRBV28 to TRBJ2-1; 7 bases are shared with TRBD1. The CDR3 spans 17 residues. Germline loops: CDR1 MDHEN, CDR2 SYDVKM. V was clipped by 4 bases and J by 1 base; unmatched bases: 10. The CDR3 region is CASSSRTGLWSYNEQFF. The DNA of the CDR3 is TGTGCCAGCAGTTCCCGGACAGGACTTTGGTCCTACAATGAGCAGTTCTTC.

This clone was recorded once. This chain connects TRBV18 to TRBJ1-6; the D is unclear. Germline lookup yields CDR1 KGHSH and CDR2 LQKENI. Trimming stripped 6 bases from V and 5 bases from J, with 14 bases between. The CDR3 spans 15 residues. CDR3 in amino acids: CASSREASNNSPLHF. Written as DNA, the CDR3 is TGTGCCAGCTCGCGCGAGGCCAGTAATAATTCACCCCTCCACTTT.

The chain joins TRBV10-3 to TRBJ1-2, with TRBD1 as a possible D gene (6 bases). Trimming removed 6 bases at V and 4 bases at J, with 9 bases between. The germline gives CDR1 ENHRY, CDR2 SYGVKD. The CDR3 covers 12 residues. The CDR3 nucleotides are TGTGCCATCAGAGGACAGACCTATGGCTACACCTTC. This sequence encodes CAIRGQTYGYTF.

This chain links TRBV25-1 with TRBJ2-4; D unclear. This CDR3 region has 11 residues. V lost 5 bases and J 9 bases, leaving 8 bases between the germline ends. Germline CDR1 MGHDK, CDR2 SYGVNS. The DNA for the CDR3 is TGTGCCAGCAGTTCAAGCATCATTCAGTACTTC. Translating it yields CASSSSIIQYF.

This sequence joins TRBV5-4 and TRBJ1-1, with a possible D match to TRBD1 (6 bases). Germline V gene lookup returns CDR1 SGHNT and CDR2 YYREEE (reference sequence). The CDR3 has 15 amino acids. The germline V and J ends were trimmed by 4 bases and 4 bases, with 17 bases remaining between them. The CDR3 DNA is TGTGCCAGCAGCCCCCGGGGGGGCGCAGGCACTGAAGCTTTCTTT. Its translation is CASSPRGGAGTEAFF. Variable domain in full (rest from reference TRBV5-4 and TRBJ1-1): ETGVTQSPTHLIKTRGQQVTLRCSSQSGHNTVSWYQQALGQGPQFIFQYYREEENGRGNFPPRFSGLQFPNYSSELNVNALELDDSALYLCASSPRGGAGTEAFFGQGTRLTVV.

V gene TRBV5-6 combines with J gene TRBJ2-5, with TRBD2 matching 9 bases. The trim removed 1 base at V and 2 bases at J, leaving 6 bases unmatched. This CDR3 contains 16 residues. Per the germline V gene, CDR1 is SGHDT and CDR2 is YYEEEE. CDR3 amino acids: CASSLRASGVQETQYF. The CDR3 nucleotides read TGTGCCAGCAGCTTGAGGGCTAGCGGGGTTCAAGAGACCCAGTACTTC. Supplemented by reference TRBV5-6 and TRBJ2-5, the full variable domain reads DAGVTQSPTHLIKTRGQQVTLRCSPKSGHDTVSWYQQALGQGPQFIFQYYEEEERQRGNFPDRFSGHQFPNYSSELNVNALLLGDSALYLCASSLRASGVQETQYFGPGTRLLVL.

The chain is built from TRBV9 and TRBJ1-6, with no clear D. The CDR3 has 18 amino acids. CDR1 is SGDLS, CDR2 YYNGEE, per germline. Deletions cut 0 bases from V and 10 bases from J, with 23 bases between. The CDR3 bases are TGTGCCAGCAGCGTAGAGCCACCTTTGATCACCGGCAGGTCACCCCTCCACTTT. Translation: CASSVEPPLITGRSPLHF.